This T cell receptor (beta chain) was sequenced in a study of human CD8 memory T cell subsets. With exhausted-like traits, TPEX cells were early memory CD8+ T cells that were CCR7+ PD-1+ TIGIT+. RNA came from duplicate vials of around 140,000 sorted CD8+ T cells per subset. Study findings and constraints: Measured by normalized Shannon-Wiener diversity, stem-like memory and precursor exhausted T cells were similarly high in diversity, which was not the case for effector memory cells. It was only the T cell receptor beta chains that the study sequenced.

Concerning this clonotype: Its antigen is not known.

CDR1 is SEHNR, CDR2 FQNEAQ, per germline (reference sequence). CDR3 length equals 15 residues. UMI-labeled 5' RACE was used, and it produced the TCR beta libraries. TCRdb re-called the 5' RACE reads and shows each CDR3 protein once, DNA omitted. The sample table includes fewer than 11,000 distinct CDR3 sequences. This chain links TRBV7-9 with TRBJ2-7; TCRdb returns TRBD1, unconfirmable since there is no DNA. This TCR came from a human donor in good health. Sequencing was performed on CD8+ T cells from PBMCs. CDR3 amino acids: CASSLAQGHNYEQYF.